A selection of T cell receptor beta chains follows, all from one sample in a study of blood T cell repertoires in COVID-19. This table comes from immunoSEQ multiplex PCR, and its TCRdb copy is limited to in-frame clones, with some not included. The data hold about 410,000 clones, with roughly 89% observed a single time. Sequenced: peripheral blood. The receptor set was obtained from a woman aged 25 to 45 with active or convalescent COVID-19. The CDR3 runs from the conserved cysteine through the conserved F or W. Each record gives: V gene, J gene, D gene, clone size, CDR3 DNA, CDR3 protein. The D gene is left open where the match is weak. Not every row has a clone size; where given, it reads once, few, many or a size class.

TRBV6-1	TRBJ1-2	TRBD1	.	TGTGCCAGCAGTGAGAGGACAGGGACTAACTATGGCTACACCTTC	CASSERTGTNYGYTF
TRBV7-9	TRBJ2-1	.	.	TGTGCCAGCAACCCCGGGGAAGACGTCGGTGAGCAGTTCTTC	CASNPGEDVGEQFF
TRBV4-1	TRBJ1-1	TRBD1	once	TGCGCCAGCAGCCAGCCTACAGGGGGCACGGACACTGAAGCTTTCTTT	CASSQPTGGTDTEAFF
TRBV30	TRBJ2-3	.	.	TGTGCCTGGAGTGTTGGACACACAGATACGCAGTATTTT	CAWSVGHTDTQYF
TRBV5-1	TRBJ1-2	TRBD1	.	TGCGCCAGCAGCGGGGGACAGGGGGCCTACTATGGCTACACCTTC	CASSGGQGAYYGYTF
TRBV19	TRBJ1-1	TRBD1	.	TGTGCCAGTGGACAGACAGGGCCTTTGAACACTGAAGCTTTCTTT	CASGQTGPLNTEAFF
TRBV30	TRBJ2-2	TRBD2	.	TGTGCCTGGAGTTCTAGCGGGAGGACCGGGGAGCTGTTTTTT	CAWSSSGRTGELFF
TRBV3-1/TRBV3-2	TRBJ2-2	TRBD1	.	TGTGCCACCTCCGGGACAGCGAACACCGGGGAGCTGTTTTTT	CATSGTANTGELFF
TRBV30	TRBJ2-5	TRBD1	.	TGTGCCTGGAGTGCCGGGACAGGGCGACAAGAGACCCAGTACTTC	CAWSAGTGRQETQYF
TRBV11-2	TRBJ1-2	.	.	TGTGCCAGCAGCCCAAGCCTCCGCGGCTATGGCTACACCTTC	CASSPSLRGYGYTF
TRBV4-1	TRBJ2-1	TRBD2	.	TGCGCCAGCAGCCTGGGACTACTGCCGGGGCACAATGAGCAGTTCTTC	CASSLGLLPGHNEQFF
TRBV6-5	TRBJ1-1	.	.	TGTGCCAGCAGCCGAGATCTGAACACTGAAGCTTTCTTT	CASSRDLNTEAFF
TRBV6-2/TRBV6-3	TRBJ2-5	.	.	TGTGCCAGCAGTCGACCCGACGAGGTGGAGACCCAGTACTTC	CASSRPDEVETQYF
TRBV7-9	TRBJ2-2	.	once	TGTGCCAGCAGCTTTTATGGAGGGGCTGATGCCGGGGAGCTGTTTTTT	CASSFYGGADAGELFF
TRBV27	TRBJ2-7	.	.	TGTGCCAGCAGTTCCCAGGGCCTAAGCTACGAGCAGTACTTC	CASSSQGLSYEQYF
TRBV11-2	TRBJ2-1	.	.	TGTGCCAGCAGCTCTCCTTCGTACAATGAGCAGTTCTTC	CASSSPSYNEQFF
TRBV6-2/TRBV6-3	TRBJ2-1	.	.	TGTGCCAGCAGTTACAGTGCGGGGTATACAAATGAGCAGTTCTTC	CASSYSAGYTNEQFF
TRBV13	TRBJ1-3	TRBD1	.	TGTGCCAGCACTAGATGGGACAGGTCAGACTCTGGAAACACCATATATTTT	CASTRWDRSDSGNTIYF
TRBV5-1	TRBJ2-5	TRBD1	.	TGCGCCAGCAGCTTAAGGACAGGGGGCAGAGAGACCCAGTACTTC	CASSLRTGGRETQYF
TRBV19	TRBJ2-7	TRBD2	few	TGTGCCAGTAGTTCCCAACTAGCGGGTCCCTACGAGCAGTACTTC	CASSSQLAGPYEQYF
TRBV6-5	TRBJ1-6	.	.	TGTGCCAGCAGCGCGAATTCACCCCTCCACTTT	CASSANSPLHF
TRBV11-1	TRBJ1-6	TRBD1	.	TGTGCCAGCAGCTTATCCGGGACAGTGGGATCACCCCTCCACTTT	CASSLSGTVGSPLHF
TRBV7-8	TRBJ1-6	.	.	TGTGCCAGCAGCTTTTCTAGGAGTGCCCTTAATTCACCCCTCCACTTT	CASSFSRSALNSPLHF
TRBV7-2	TRBJ1-1	TRBD1	.	TGTGCCAGCAGCCGCGGCAGGGGGCTGAACACTGAAGCTTTCTTT	CASSRGRGLNTEAFF
TRBV5-1	TRBJ2-3	.	.	TGCGCCAGCAGCTTGGGAGGGCTGTCGGTAGATACGCAGTATTTT	CASSLGGLSVDTQYF
TRBV19	TRBJ1-5	.	.	TGTGCCAGTAGTATTAAGATGACGAGGATCGATCAGCCCCAGCATTTT	CASSIKMTRIDQPQHF
TRBV4-1	TRBJ1-1	TRBD1	.	TGCGCCAGCAGCCTTGCACAGGGGTATGACACTGAAGCTTTCTTT	CASSLAQGYDTEAFF
TRBV5-6	TRBJ2-3	TRBD1	.	TGTGCCAGCAGGGGAACAGGGGGCGGTACAGATACGCAGTATTTT	CASRGTGGGTDTQYF
TRBV3-1/TRBV3-2	TRBJ2-1	TRBD2	.	TGTGCCAGCAGCCAATCACTAGCGGGGGGGCTAAGTTACAATGAGCAGTTCTTC	CASSQSLAGGLSYNEQFF
TRBV2	TRBJ1-1	.	.	TGTGCCAGCATTAGGGTGAGGGGAGGATACACTGAAGCTTTCTTT	CASIRVRGGYTEAFF
TRBV6-5	TRBJ1-6	.	.	TGTGCCAGCAGTTACGGCCAGGGCAACTATAATTCACCCCTCCACTTT	CASSYGQGNYNSPLHF